This is a list of T cell receptor beta chains from one sample in a study of control samples from healthy donors and cancer patients. Data came from immunoSEQ multiplex PCR; TCRdb stores just in-frame clones and leaves some out. The table lists 160,000 or so clones, more than 85% of them singletons. What was sequenced was blood. These receptors all stem from a man in his forties or fifties in good health. CDR3s include the opening cysteine and the closing phenylalanine or tryptophan. A D gene is named only where the DNA matches it firmly. A row's size may be missing; if present it is once, few, many or a size class.

CASSSLATGEQKLFF TGTGCCAGCAGCTCCCTAGCCACAGGGGAACAAAAACTGTTTTTT TRBJ1-4 TRBD1 TRBV14 once
CASSFRGFMNTEAFF TGTGCCAGCAGTTTTCGGGGATTTATGAACACTGAAGCTTTCTTT TRBJ1-1 - TRBV27 -
CASSLLETQYF TGTGCCAGCAGCTTACTGGAGACCCAGTACTTC TRBJ2-5 - TRBV11-1 -
CASESGFSGNTIYF TGTGCCAGCGAAAGCGGTTTCTCTGGAAACACCATATATTTT TRBJ1-3 - TRBV18 -
CASSLTSGNEQFF TGTGCCAGCAGTTTAACTTCGGGGAATGAGCAGTTCTTC TRBJ2-1 - TRBV28 -
CATSMEVPASQPQHF TGTGCCACCAGCATGGAGGTTCCCGCAAGTCAGCCCCAGCATTTT TRBJ1-5 - TRBV15 once
CASSQVDNEQFF TGCGCCAGCAGCCAAGTAGACAATGAGCAGTTCTTC TRBJ2-1 - TRBV4-1 -
CAWSQGQTDTQYF TGTGCCTGGAGCCAGGGCCAGACAGATACGCAGTATTTT TRBJ2-3 - TRBV30 once
CASSIDLATSSYNEQFF TGTGCCAGTAGTATAGATCTAGCGACGAGCTCCTACAATGAGCAGTTCTTC TRBJ2-1 - TRBV19 -
CASMDRESNEQFF TGTGCCAGCATGGACAGAGAGAGCAATGAGCAGTTCTTC TRBJ2-1 - TRBV2 -
CASSLNFQGLTYNEQFF TGTGCCAGCAGCTTAAATTTTCAGGGTTTAACCTACAATGAGCAGTTCTTC TRBJ2-1 - TRBV7-9 -
CASQAGARGTDTQYF TGTGCCTCTCAAGCGGGAGCGCGCGGCACAGATACGCAGTATTTT TRBJ2-3 TRBD2 TRBV10-3 -
CASSLADRGRGNIQYF TGCGCCAGCAGCTTGGCCGATCGCGGGAGGGGGAACATTCAGTACTTC TRBJ2-4 TRBD2 TRBV5-1 -
CASSLNSGAGRGF TGCGCCAGCAGCTTAAATTCAGGGGCAGGGCGGGGCTTT TRBJ1-1 - TRBV4-1 -
CASSSGTSGVYEQYF TGTGCCAGCTCCTCCGGGACTAGCGGGGTCTACGAGCAGTACTTC TRBJ2-7 TRBD2 TRBV18 -
CASSPLGNGQPQHF TGTGCCAGCTCACCATTAGGGAACGGGCAGCCCCAGCATTTT TRBJ1-5 - TRBV18 -
CASSLPSGSSDTQYF TGTGCCAGCAGCTTACCTAGCGGGTCCTCAGATACGCAGTATTTT TRBJ2-3 TRBD2 TRBV7-8 -
CASSTRQGTDFDTF TGTGCCAGCAGTACCCGACAGGGGACGGATTTCGACACCTTC TRBJ1-2 TRBD1 TRBV28 -
CASSPGQGNTGELFF TGTGCCAGCTCACCCGGGCAGGGGAACACCGGGGAGCTGTTTTTT TRBJ2-2 - TRBV18 -